This T cell receptor beta chain derives from a study of CD8 T cells in Susac syndrome. General study points: The authors acknowledged that their TCR sequencing and HLA analysis involved a relatively small number of individuals.

Points on this clonotype: Its target is unknown.

The ends lost 7 bases at V and 6 bases at J; junction bases unmatched: 13. CDR3 length: 16 residues. CDR1 is KGHDR and CDR2 is SFDVKD in the germline V gene. TCR beta sequencing was performed on blood CD8+ and CD4+ T cells. It was with random hexamers that roughly 0.45 to 1 ug RNA was reverse transcribed. immunoSEQ multiplex PCR amplified TCR beta CDR3 across 54 Vbeta, 13 Jbeta. Via MiXCR, TCRdb re-called the immunoSEQ multiplex PCR reads, giving one row per CDR3 protein. Here the sample spans 73,000 or so distinct CDR3 sequences, approximately 95% being singletons. The chain couples TRBV24-1 to TRBJ2-3; 9 nucleotides match TRBD1. This TCR was sampled from a human donor with multiple sclerosis. Sequencing was carried out using CD8+ T cells from PBMCs. The CDR3 DNA reads TGTGCCACCAGGGGGACAGGGATTCATGAACCGGATACGCAGTATTTT. Its translation is CATRGTGIHEPDTQYF.